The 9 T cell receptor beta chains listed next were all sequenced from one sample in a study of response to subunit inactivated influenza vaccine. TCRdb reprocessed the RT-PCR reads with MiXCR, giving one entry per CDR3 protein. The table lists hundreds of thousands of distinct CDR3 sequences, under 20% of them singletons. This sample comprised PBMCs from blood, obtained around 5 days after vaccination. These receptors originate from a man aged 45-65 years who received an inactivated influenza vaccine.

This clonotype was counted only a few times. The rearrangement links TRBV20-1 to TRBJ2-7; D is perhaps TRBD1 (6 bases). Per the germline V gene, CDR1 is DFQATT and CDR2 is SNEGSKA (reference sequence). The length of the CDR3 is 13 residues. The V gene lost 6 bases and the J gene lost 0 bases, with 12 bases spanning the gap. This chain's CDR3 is CSADGQSSYEQYF. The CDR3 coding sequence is TGCAGTGCGGACGGACAGAGCTCCTACGAGCAGTACTTC.

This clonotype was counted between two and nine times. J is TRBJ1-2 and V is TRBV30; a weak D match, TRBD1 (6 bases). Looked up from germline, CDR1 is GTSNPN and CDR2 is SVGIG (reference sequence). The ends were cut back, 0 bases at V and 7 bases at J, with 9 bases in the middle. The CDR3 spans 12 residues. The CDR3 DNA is TGTGCCTGGAGTGTACAGGGATCTGGCTACACCTTC. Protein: CAWSVQGSGYTF.

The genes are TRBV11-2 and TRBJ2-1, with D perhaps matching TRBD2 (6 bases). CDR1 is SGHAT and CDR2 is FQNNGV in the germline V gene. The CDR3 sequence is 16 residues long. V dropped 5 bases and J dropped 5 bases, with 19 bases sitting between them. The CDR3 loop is CASSPQWGLQNNEQFF. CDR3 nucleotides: TGTGCCAGCAGCCCGCAGTGGGGACTTCAAAACAATGAGCAGTTCTTC.

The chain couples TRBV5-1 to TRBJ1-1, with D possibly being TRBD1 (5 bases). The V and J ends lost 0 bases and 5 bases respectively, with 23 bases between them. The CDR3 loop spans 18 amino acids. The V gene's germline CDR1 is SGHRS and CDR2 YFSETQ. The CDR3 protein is CASSLAPGAAGQQTEAFF. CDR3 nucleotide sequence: TGCGCCAGCAGCTTGGCCCCCGGGGCTGCTGGGCAGCAGACTGAAGCTTTCTTT.

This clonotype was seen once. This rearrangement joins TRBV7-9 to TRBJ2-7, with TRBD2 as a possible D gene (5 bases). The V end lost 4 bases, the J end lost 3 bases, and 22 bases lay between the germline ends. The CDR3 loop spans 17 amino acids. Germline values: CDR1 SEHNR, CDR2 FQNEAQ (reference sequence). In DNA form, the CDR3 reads TGTGCCAGCAGCTCCCGCCCGATCGGGGTGGGGTACTACGAGCAGTACTTC. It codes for CASSSRPIGVGYYEQYF.

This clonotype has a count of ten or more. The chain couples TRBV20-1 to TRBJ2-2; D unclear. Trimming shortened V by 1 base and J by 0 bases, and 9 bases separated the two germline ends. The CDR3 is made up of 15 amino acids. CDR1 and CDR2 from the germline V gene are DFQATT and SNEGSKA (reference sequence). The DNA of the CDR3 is TGCAGTGCTAGAGTTATGGGAACGAACACCGGGGAGCTGTTTTTT. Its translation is CSARVMGTNTGELFF.

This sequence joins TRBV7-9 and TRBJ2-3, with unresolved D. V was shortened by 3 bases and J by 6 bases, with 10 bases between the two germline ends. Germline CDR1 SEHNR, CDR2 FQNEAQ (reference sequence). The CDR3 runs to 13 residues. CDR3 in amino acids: CASSLRLGDTQYF. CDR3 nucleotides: TGTGCCAGCAGCTTGCGGCTGGGTGATACGCAGTATTTT.

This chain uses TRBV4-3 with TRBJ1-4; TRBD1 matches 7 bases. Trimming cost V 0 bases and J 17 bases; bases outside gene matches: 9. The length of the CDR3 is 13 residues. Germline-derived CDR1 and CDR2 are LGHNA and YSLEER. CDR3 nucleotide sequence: TGCGCCAGCAGCCAAGATTTTAAGGACAGGATTTTTTTT. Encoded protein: CASSQDFKDRIFF.

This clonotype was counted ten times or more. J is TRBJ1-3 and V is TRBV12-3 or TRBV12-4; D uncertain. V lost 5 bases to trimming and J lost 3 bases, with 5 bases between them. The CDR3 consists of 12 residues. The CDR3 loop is CASSLIGNTIYF. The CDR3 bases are TGTGCCAGCAGTCTGATTGGAAACACCATATATTTT.